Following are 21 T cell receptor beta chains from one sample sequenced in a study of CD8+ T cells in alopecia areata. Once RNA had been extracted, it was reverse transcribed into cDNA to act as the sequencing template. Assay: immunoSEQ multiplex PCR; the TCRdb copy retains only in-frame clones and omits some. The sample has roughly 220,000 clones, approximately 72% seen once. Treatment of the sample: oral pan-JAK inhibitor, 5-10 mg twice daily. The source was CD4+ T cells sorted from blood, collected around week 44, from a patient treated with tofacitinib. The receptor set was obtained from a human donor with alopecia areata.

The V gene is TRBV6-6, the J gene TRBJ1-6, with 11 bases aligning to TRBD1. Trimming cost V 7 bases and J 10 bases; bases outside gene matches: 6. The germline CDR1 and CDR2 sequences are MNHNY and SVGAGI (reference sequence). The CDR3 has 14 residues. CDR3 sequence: CASTLGQGASPLHF. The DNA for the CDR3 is TGTGCCAGCACCTTAGGACAGGGGGCGTCACCCCTCCACTTT.

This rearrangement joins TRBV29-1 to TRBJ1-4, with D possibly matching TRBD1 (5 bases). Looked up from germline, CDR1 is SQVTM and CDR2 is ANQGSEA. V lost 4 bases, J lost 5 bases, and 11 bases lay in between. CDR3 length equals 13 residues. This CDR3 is CSVAWGQNEKLFF. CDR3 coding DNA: TGCAGCGTTGCTTGGGGCCAAAATGAAAAACTGTTTTTT.

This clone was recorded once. CDR3 nucleotide sequence: TGCGCCAGCAGCCCCTCAACCCCGGGACTGAACATTTGGGGCTACACCTTC. This gives the protein CASSPSTPGLNIWGYTF. V usage is TRBV4-3 and J usage is TRBJ1-2; perhaps TRBD1 as D (5 bases). The CDR3 extends over 17 amino acids. The V end lost 4 bases, the J end lost 8 bases, and 26 bases lay between the germline ends. Germline CDR1 and CDR2: LGHNA and YSLEER.

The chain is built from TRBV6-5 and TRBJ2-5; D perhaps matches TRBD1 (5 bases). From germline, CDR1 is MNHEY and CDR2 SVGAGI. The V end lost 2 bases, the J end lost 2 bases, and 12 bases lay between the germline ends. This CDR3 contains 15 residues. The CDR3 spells CASSYGAIRQETQYF. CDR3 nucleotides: TGTGCCAGCAGTTACGGGGCCATTCGGCAAGAGACCCAGTACTTC.

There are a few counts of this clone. CDR3 nucleotides: TGTGCCAGCAGCCGACTAGCGGGGGGAGGCAATGAGCAGTTCTTC. Translation: CASSRLAGGGNEQFF. This chain joins TRBV7-2 and TRBJ2-1; the match to TRBD2 covers 13 bases. V shed 5 bases, J shed 6 bases, and the junction held 4 bases outside the gene matches. This CDR3 comprises 15 residues. The germline gives CDR1 SGHTA, CDR2 FQGNSA. The whole variable domain, filled in from reference TRBV7-2 and TRBJ2-1, reads GAGVSQSPSNKVTEKGKDVELRCDPISGHTALYWYRQSLGQGLEFLIYFQGNSAPDKSGLPSDRFSAERTGGSVSTLTIQRTQQEDSAVYLCASSRLAGGGNEQFFGPGTRLTVL.

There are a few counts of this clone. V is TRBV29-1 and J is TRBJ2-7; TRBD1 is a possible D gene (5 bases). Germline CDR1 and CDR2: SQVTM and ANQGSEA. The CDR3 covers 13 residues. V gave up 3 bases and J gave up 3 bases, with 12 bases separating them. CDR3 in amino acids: CSVDTGRGYEQYF. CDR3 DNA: TGCAGCGTTGACACAGGCAGAGGCTACGAGCAGTACTTC.

Here the CDR3 DNA reads TGCAGCACAACAGGGATGACCGCAAGTATGGAAGCTTTCTTT. It encodes CSTTGMTASMEAFF. The chain carries TRBV29-1 and TRBJ1-1; a possible D gene is TRBD1 (6 bases). CDR3 size: 14 residues. The ends were cut back, 8 bases at V and 8 bases at J, with 24 bases in the middle. Per the germline V gene, CDR1 is SQVTM and CDR2 is ANQGSEA.

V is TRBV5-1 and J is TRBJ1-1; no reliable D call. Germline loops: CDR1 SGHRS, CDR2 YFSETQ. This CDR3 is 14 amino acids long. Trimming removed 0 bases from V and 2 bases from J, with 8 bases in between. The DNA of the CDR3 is TGCGCCAGCAGCTTGGTCCGGGCCAACACTGAAGCTTTCTTT. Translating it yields CASSLVRANTEAFF.

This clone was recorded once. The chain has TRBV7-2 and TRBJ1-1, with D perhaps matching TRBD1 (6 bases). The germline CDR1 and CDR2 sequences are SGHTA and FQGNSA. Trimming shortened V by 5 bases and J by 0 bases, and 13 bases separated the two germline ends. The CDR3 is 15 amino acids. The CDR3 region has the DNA TGTGCCAGCAGCGTAGTCAGGGGAATGAACACTGAAGCTTTCTTT. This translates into CASSVVRGMNTEAFF.

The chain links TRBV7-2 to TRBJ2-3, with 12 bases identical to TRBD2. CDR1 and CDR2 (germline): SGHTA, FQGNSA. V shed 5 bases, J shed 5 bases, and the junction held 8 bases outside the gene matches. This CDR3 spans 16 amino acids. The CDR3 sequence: CASSRRLAGVKDTQYF. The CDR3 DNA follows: TGTGCCAGCAGCCGAAGACTAGCGGGGGTGAAAGATACGCAGTATTTT. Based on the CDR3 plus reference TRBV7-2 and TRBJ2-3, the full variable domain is GAGVSQSPSNKVTEKGKDVELRCDPISGHTALYWYRQSLGQGLEFLIYFQGNSAPDKSGLPSDRFSAERTGGSVSTLTIQRTQQEDSAVYLCASSRRLAGVKDTQYFGPGTRLTVL.

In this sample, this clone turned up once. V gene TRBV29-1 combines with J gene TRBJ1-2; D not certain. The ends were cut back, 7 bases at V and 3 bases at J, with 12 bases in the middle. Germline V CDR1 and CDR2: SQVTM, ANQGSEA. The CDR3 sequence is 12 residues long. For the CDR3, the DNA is TGCAGCGCTCTACCGGAGGACTATGGCTACACCTTC. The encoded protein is CSALPEDYGYTF.

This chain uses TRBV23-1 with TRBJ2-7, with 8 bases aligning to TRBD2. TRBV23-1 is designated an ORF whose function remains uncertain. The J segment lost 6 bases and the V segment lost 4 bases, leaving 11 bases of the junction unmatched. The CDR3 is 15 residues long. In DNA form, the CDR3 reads TGCGCCAGCAGTCTTGAGCCGGGGGGGTTTTGCGAGCAGTACTTC. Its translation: CASSLEPGGFCEQYF.

In DNA form, the CDR3 reads TGTGCCAGCAGCTTAGCGCGGGAAACCTACGAGCAGTACTTC. Translating gives CASSLARETYEQYF. The V call is TRBV7-8, the J call TRBJ2-7, with a weak D call TRBD2 (6 bases). Germline V gene sequence: CDR1 SGHVS, CDR2 FQNEAQ. The CDR3 sequence is 14 residues long. Between the trimmed V and J ends, which lost 0 bases and 2 bases, there was a span of 8 bases. The entire variable domain, with the rest obtained from reference TRBV7-8 and TRBJ2-7, is as follows: GAGVSQSPRYKVAKRGQDVALRCDPISGHVSLFWYQQALGQGPEFLTYFQNEAQLDKSGLPSDRFFAERPEGSVSTLKIQRTQQEDSAVYLCASSLARETYEQYFGPGTRLTVT.

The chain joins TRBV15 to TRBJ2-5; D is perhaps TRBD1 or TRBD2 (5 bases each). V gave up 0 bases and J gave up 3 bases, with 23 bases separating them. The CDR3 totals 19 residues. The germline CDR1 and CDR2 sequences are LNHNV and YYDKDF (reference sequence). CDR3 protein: CATSRDRTGTRQRKETQYF. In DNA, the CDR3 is TGTGCCACCAGCAGAGACCGAACCGGGACGAGGCAAAGAAAAGAGACCCAGTACTTC.

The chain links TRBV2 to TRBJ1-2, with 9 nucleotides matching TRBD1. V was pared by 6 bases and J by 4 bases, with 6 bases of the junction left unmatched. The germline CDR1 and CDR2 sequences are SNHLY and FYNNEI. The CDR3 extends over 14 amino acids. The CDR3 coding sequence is TGTGCCAGCAGCGTCGGACAGGGGCCCTATGGCTACACCTTC. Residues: CASSVGQGPYGYTF.

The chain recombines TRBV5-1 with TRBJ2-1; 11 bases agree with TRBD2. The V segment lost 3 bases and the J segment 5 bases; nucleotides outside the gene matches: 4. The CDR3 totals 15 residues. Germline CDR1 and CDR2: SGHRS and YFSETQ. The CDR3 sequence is CASSWGTSGNNEQFF. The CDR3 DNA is TGCGCCAGCAGCTGGGGGACTAGCGGAAACAATGAGCAGTTCTTC. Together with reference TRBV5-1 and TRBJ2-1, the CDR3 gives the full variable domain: KAGVTQTPRYLIKTRGQQVTLSCSPISGHRSVSWYQQTPGQGLQFLFEYFSETQRNKGNFPGRFSGRQFSNSRSEMNVSTLELGDSALYLCASSWGTSGNNEQFFGPGTRLTVL.

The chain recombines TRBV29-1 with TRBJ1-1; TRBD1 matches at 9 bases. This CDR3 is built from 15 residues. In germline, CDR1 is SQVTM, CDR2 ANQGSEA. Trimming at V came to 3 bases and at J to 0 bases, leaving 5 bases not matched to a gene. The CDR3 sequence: CSVDRDRVLNTEAFF. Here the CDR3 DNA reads TGCAGCGTTGATCGGGACAGGGTTTTGAACACTGAAGCTTTCTTT.

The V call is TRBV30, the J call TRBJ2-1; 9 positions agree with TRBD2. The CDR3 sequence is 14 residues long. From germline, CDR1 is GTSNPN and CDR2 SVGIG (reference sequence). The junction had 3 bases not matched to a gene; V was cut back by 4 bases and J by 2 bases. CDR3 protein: CAWNRGGAYNEQFF. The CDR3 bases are TGTGCCTGGAATCGCGGGGGGGCCTACAATGAGCAGTTCTTC.

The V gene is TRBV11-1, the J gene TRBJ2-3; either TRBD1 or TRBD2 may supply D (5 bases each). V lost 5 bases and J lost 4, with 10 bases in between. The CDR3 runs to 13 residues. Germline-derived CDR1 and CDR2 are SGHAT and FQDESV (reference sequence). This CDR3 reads CASSPRGPDTQYF. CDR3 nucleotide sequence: TGTGCCAGCAGCCCCCGGGGACCAGATACGCAGTATTTT.

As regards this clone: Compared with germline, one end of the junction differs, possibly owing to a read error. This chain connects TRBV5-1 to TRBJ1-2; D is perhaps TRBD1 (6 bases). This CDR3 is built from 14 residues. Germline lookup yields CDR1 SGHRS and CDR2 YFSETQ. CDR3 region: CASTTSGGRYGYTF. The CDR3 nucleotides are TGTGCCAGCACCACCTCGGGGGGGCGTTATGGCTACACCTTC.

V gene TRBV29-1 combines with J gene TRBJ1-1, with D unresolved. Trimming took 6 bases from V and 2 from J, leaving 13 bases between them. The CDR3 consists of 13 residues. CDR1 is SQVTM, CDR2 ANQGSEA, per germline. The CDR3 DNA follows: TGCAGCGTAGAACAGACTCATAACACTGAAGCTTTCTTT. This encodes CSVEQTHNTEAFF.